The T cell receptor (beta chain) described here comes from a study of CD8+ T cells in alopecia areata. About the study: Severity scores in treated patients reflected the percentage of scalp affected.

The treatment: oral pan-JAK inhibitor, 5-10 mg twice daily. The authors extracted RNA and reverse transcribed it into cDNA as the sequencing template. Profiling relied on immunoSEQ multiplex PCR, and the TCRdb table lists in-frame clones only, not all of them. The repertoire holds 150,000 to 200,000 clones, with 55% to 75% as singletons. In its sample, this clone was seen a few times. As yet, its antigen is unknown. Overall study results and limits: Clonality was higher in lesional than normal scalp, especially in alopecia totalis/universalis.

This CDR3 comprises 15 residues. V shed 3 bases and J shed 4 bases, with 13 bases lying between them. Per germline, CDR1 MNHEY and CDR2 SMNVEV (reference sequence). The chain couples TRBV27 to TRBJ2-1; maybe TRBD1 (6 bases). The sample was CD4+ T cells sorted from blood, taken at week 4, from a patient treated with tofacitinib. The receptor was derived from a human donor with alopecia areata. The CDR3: CASSFGQILYNEQFF. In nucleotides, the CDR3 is TGTGCCAGCAGTTTTGGACAGATCCTATACAATGAGCAGTTCTTC.